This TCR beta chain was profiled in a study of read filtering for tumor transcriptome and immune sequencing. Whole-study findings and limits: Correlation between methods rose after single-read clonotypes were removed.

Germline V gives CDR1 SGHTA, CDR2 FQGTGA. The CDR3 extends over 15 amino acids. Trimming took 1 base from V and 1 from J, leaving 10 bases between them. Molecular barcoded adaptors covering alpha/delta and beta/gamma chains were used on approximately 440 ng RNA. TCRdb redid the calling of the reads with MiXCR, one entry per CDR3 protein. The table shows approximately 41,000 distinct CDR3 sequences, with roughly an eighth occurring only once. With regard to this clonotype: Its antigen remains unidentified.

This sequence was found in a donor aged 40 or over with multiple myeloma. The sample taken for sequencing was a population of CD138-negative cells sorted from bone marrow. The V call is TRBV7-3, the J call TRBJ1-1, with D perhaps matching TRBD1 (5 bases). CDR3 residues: CASSLNGAGNTEAFF. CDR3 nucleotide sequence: TGTGCCAGCAGCTTAAACGGGGCAGGGAACACTGAAGCTTTCTTT. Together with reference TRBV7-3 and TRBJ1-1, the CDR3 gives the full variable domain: GAGVSQTPSNKVTEKGKYVELRCDPISGHTALYWYRQSLGQGPEFLIYFQGTGAADDSGLPNDRFFAVRPEGSVSTLKIQRTERGDSAVYLCASSLNGAGNTEAFFGQGTRLTVV.